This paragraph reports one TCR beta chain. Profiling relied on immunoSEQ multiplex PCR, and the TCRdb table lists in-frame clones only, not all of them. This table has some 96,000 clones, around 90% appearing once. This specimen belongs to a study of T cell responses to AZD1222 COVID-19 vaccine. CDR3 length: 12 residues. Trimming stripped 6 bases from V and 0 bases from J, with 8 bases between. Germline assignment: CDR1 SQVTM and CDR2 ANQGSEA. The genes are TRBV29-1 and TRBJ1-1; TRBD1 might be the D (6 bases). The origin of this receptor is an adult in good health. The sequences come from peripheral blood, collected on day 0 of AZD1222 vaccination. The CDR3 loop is CSVGHMNTEAFF. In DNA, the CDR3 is TGCAGCGTGGGACATATGAACACTGAAGCTTTCTTT.